This TCR beta chain was captured in a study of sequential checkpoint blockade in melanoma. V was pared by 5 bases and J by 6 bases, with 5 bases between. This CDR3 spans 10 amino acids. Germline CDR1 GTSNPN, CDR2 SVGIG (reference sequence). Treatment here: randomized to nivolumab then ipilimumab (arm A) or the reverse (arm B). Profiled with immunoSEQ multiplex PCR; TCRdb holds only in-frame clones, not every one. In the table there are 25,000 to 35,000 clones, roughly 76% of which are singletons. This clonotype was obtained from a human donor with melanoma. The sample in question was CD8+ T cells sorted from blood (inferred from file names), obtained from a patient given nivolumab and ipilimumab in sequence. The rearrangement links TRBV30 to TRBJ2-1, with D possibly being TRBD1 (5 bases). The CDR3 nucleotides read TGTGCCTGGGGGGCCAATGAGCAGTTCTTC. This gives the protein CAWGANEQFF.